This entry lists 19 T cell receptor beta chains sequenced from one sample in a study of T cells in women clearing cervical HPV infection. Using immunoSEQ multiplex PCR, the repertoire was profiled, and TCRdb retains in-frame clones only, with some absent. Reported are about 23,000 clones; the ten largest clones contain around 24%. Material: blood buffy coat. All receptors derive from a woman aged 18-70 years with a cervical HPV16 infection that either progressed to CIN3+ or cleared (not recorded which).

Remarks on this clone: The read is 3 residues too short to cover the CDR3 end, so that end is filled in from the germline J gene. The chain links TRBV7-8 to TRBJ2-7, with 10 positions matching TRBD1. CDR3 length equals 14 residues. V trimming: 5 bases; J trimming: 6 bases; junction bases outside the gene matches: 7. The germline V gene encodes CDR1 SGHVS and CDR2 FQNEAQ. CDR3 region: CASSRRQGAGEQYF. CDR3 DNA (partial): TGTGCCAGCAGCCGTAGACAGGGGGCTGGCGAG.

CDR3 sequence: CAITSGRVTDTQYF. The CDR3 bases that were read are TGTGCCATCACTAGCGGGAGGGTGACAGATACG. The rearrangement uses TRBV10-3 and TRBJ2-3, with 12 bases matching TRBD2. The read terminates 3 residues ahead of where the CDR3 ends, so the germline J gene completes it. Germline lookup yields CDR1 ENHRY and CDR2 SYGVKD. CDR3 length: 14 residues. Trimming removed 7 bases from V and 3 bases from J; junction bases left unmatched: 2.

Worth noting for this clone: The read comes to an end 3 residues before the CDR3 does, leaving the germline J gene to fill in the end. The chain joins TRBV7-6 to TRBJ2-2, with TRBD2 identical over 7 bases. Per the germline V gene, CDR1 is SGHVS and CDR2 is FNYEAQ. The trim removed 5 bases at V and 1 base at J, leaving 13 bases unmatched. CDR3 length equals 18 residues. Partial CDR3 DNA: TGTGCCAGCAGCCAGCTCCCATCTGCGGGGGTGAACACCGGGGAG. Encoded protein: CASSQLPSAGVNTGE. The CDR3 as a whole reads CASSQLPSAGVNTGELFF. The complete variable domain, with remaining parts taken from reference TRBV7-6 and TRBJ2-2, reads GAGVSQSPRYKVTKRGQDVALRCDPISGHVSLYWYRQALGQGPEFLTYFNYEAQQDKSGLPNDRFSAERPEGSISTLTIQRTEQRDSAMYRCASSQLPSAGVNTGELFFGEGSRLTVL.

As to this clone: The missing CDR3 end, 3 residues past where the read stops, is filled in from the germline J gene. The V gene is TRBV11-2, the J gene TRBJ1-2; D call uncertain. Trimming removed 2 bases from V and 3 bases from J, with 4 bases in between. The V gene's germline CDR1 is SGHAT and CDR2 FQNNGV. This CDR3 contains 12 residues. The CDR3 region is CASSLRDYGYTF. Partial CDR3 DNA: TGTGCCAGCAGCTTAAGGGACTATGGC.

In the case of this clone: The read ends 3 residues before the CDR3 terminus; that terminus is restored from the germline J gene. This chain connects TRBV7-9 to TRBJ2-1, with 9 bases lining up with TRBD1. This CDR3 has 15 amino acids. Germline values: CDR1 SEHNR, CDR2 FQNEAQ (reference sequence). V dropped 8 bases and J dropped 4; count of bases not matched to a gene: 9. The CDR3 DNA, read in part, is TGTGCCAGCCCACACCCGGGACAGGGATACAATGAG. The encoded protein is CASPHPGQGYNE. The entire CDR3 sequence reads CASPHPGQGYNEQFF.

On this clone itself: Sequencing ends 3 residues short of the CDR3 end; the germline J gene provides the rest. The chain carries TRBV7-9 and TRBJ1-3; maybe TRBD1 (5 bases). Germline loops: CDR1 SEHNR, CDR2 FQNEAQ (reference sequence). Between the trimmed V and J ends, which lost 6 bases and 1 base, there was a span of 13 bases. This CDR3 comprises 15 residues. CDR3 bases read: TGTGCCAGCAGAGGAGGAGGGGTGTCTGGAAACACC. Its translation is CASRGGGVSGNT. In full, the CDR3 reads CASRGGGVSGNTIYF.

Notes on this clone: The read ends 3 residues early relative to the CDR3; the germline J gene fills the gap. The J gene is TRBJ1-1, the V gene TRBV30, with a weak D call TRBD1 (5 bases). V lost 6 bases and J lost 5, with 16 bases in between. Per germline, CDR1 GTSNPN and CDR2 SVGIG (reference sequence). The length of the CDR3 is 13 residues. The CDR3 spells CACKGFGTTEAFF. The covered CDR3 bases are TGTGCCTGTAAGGGGTTTGGGACTACTGAA.

In regard to this clone: Read data end 3 residues before the CDR3 end; the end is taken from the germline J gene. The genes are TRBV19 and TRBJ1-4; D remains ambiguous. V lost 3 bases to trimming and J lost 5 bases, with 16 bases between them. Germline lookup yields CDR1 LNHDA and CDR2 SQIVND (reference sequence). The CDR3 runs to 16 residues. The CDR3 reads CASSMEYGFPNEKLFF. CDR3 DNA, as far as it was read: TGTGCCAGTAGTATGGAGTACGGGTTTCCCAATGAAAAA. Full variable domain (missing parts from reference TRBV19 and TRBJ1-4): DGGITQSPKYLFRKEGQNVTLSCEQNLNHDAMYWYRQDPGQGLRLIYYSQIVNDFQKGDIAEGYSVSREKKESFPLTVTSAQKNPTAFYLCASSMEYGFPNEKLFFGSGTQLSVL.

As to this clone: The DNA ends 3 residues before the CDR3 does, and the rest of the CDR3 is filled in from the germline J gene. The chain has TRBV20-1 and TRBJ2-3; D is undetermined. Trimming took 5 bases from V and 3 from J, leaving 6 bases between them. The CDR3 contains 11 residues. CDR1 DFQATT and CDR2 SNEGSKA come from the germline V gene (reference sequence). CDR3 region: CSAHKTDTQYF. The CDR3 DNA, read in part, is TGCAGTGCTCACAAAACAGATACG.

About this clone: The DNA ends 3 residues before the CDR3 does, and the rest of the CDR3 is filled in from the germline J gene. The chain couples TRBV12-3 or TRBV12-4 to TRBJ2-4; 8 nucleotides agree with TRBD2. This CDR3 region has 15 residues. With V trimmed by 6 bases and J by 3 bases, 7 bases remained unmatched. Here the CDR3 reads CASRNSGVDKNIQYF. The DNA read from the CDR3 is TGTGCCAGCAGGAATAGCGGGGTAGACAAAAACATT.

CDR3 loop: CASSLETSGHYEQYF. The sequenced CDR3 bases are TGTGCCAGCAGCTTAGAGACTAGCGGACACTACGAG. V is TRBV7-6 and J is TRBJ2-7; 9 bases fit TRBD2. The CDR3 end is not reached by the read, which stops 3 residues before it; the germline J gene fills it in. CDR1 and CDR2 from the germline V gene are SGHVS and FNYEAQ. This CDR3 has 15 amino acids. J was trimmed by 3 bases and V by 1 base; bases with no gene match: 4.

Incomplete CDR3 DNA: TGTGCCAGCAGCTTAAGCGGGGGTCCCTACAATGAG. This encodes CASSLSGGPYNE. The entire CDR3 reads CASSLSGGPYNEQFF. V is TRBV7-3 and J is TRBJ2-1; 7 bases are shared with TRBD2. The CDR3 end falls 3 residues outside the read, so it is completed with the germline J gene. The length of the CDR3 is 15 residues. After removal of 1 base from V and 2 bases from J, the junction contained 2 bases not matched to a gene. Germline V CDR1 and CDR2: SGHTA, FQGTGA. The complete variable domain, with remaining parts taken from reference TRBV7-3 and TRBJ2-1, reads GAGVSQTPSNKVTEKGKYVELRCDPISGHTALYWYRQSLGQGPEFLIYFQGTGAADDSGLPNDRFFAVRPEGSVSTLKIQRTERGDSAVYLCASSLSGGPYNEQFFGPGTRLTVL.

Of note for this clone: Read data end 3 residues before the CDR3 end; the end is taken from the germline J gene. The chain has TRBV6-2 or TRBV6-3 and TRBJ2-1, with 7 bases fitting TRBD2. Germline CDR1 MNHEY, CDR2 SVGEGT. Trimming at V came to 4 bases and at J to 9 bases, leaving 0 bases not matched to a gene. This CDR3 is 11 amino acids long. This CDR3 is CASSSGGEQFF. The sequenced part of the CDR3 DNA is TGTGCCAGCAGTTCGGGGGGTGAG.

Remarks on this clone: The read stops 3 residues short of the end of the CDR3; the missing end is completed from the germline J gene. The rearrangement uses TRBV20-1 and TRBJ2-7; weak D call: TRBD2 (7 bases). Germline CDR1 reads DFQATT; CDR2 reads SNEGSKA (reference sequence). The V end lost 6 bases, the J end lost 0 bases, and 18 bases lay between the germline ends. There are 15 residues in the CDR3. This CDR3 is CSALRGAESSYEQYF. The CDR3 bases that were read are TGCAGTGCCCTCCGGGGGGCTGAGAGCTCCTACGAG.

A note on this clone: The DNA ends 3 residues before the CDR3 does, and the rest of the CDR3 is filled in from the germline J gene. V gene TRBV10-1 combines with J gene TRBJ2-3; TRBD2 matches at 8 bases. The germline gives CDR1 WNHNN, CDR2 SYGVQD (reference sequence). The CDR3 covers 15 residues. Trimming removed 4 bases from V and 2 bases from J; junction bases left unmatched: 5. The CDR3 sequence: CASSVAGRNTDTQYF. The part of the CDR3 DNA that was read is TGCGCCAGCAGTGTAGCGGGGCGAAACACAGATACG.

On this clone: The CDR3 end lies 3 residues beyond the end of the read and is filled in from the germline J gene. V is TRBV29-1 and J is TRBJ2-3, with 8 bases identical to TRBD2. CDR1 SQVTM and CDR2 ANQGSEA come from the germline V gene. With V trimmed by 1 base and J by 1 base, 4 bases remained unmatched. This CDR3 is built from 15 residues. The DNA read from the CDR3 is TGCAGCGTTGAAGGGACGACTAGCGGCACAGATACG. This encodes CSVEGTTSGTDT. Given in full, the CDR3 is CSVEGTTSGTDTQYF.

Notes on this clone: The read ends 3 residues before the CDR3 terminus; that terminus is restored from the germline J gene. This sequence joins TRBV20-1 and TRBJ2-3; TRBD1 agrees at 9 bases. The ends lost 5 bases at V and 2 bases at J; junction bases unmatched: 11. The CDR3 extends over 16 amino acids. The V gene's germline CDR1 is DFQATT and CDR2 SNEGSKA (reference sequence). The CDR3 DNA, read in part, is TGCAGTGCTCCTCCCCCCACAGGGGGCCACACAGATACG. Its protein product is CSAPPPTGGHTDT. The full CDR3 is CSAPPPTGGHTDTQYF.

Concerning this clone: The read ends 3 residues shy of where the CDR3 ends; the end is completed using the germline J gene. The rearrangement uses TRBV20-1 and TRBJ2-1, with 7 positions matching TRBD2. The CDR3 consists of 16 residues. The germline CDR1 and CDR2 sequences are DFQATT and SNEGSKA (reference sequence). The J segment lost 6 bases and the V segment lost 3 bases, leaving 14 bases of the junction unmatched. The chain's CDR3 is CSARGGRASGRNEQFF. The covered CDR3 bases are TGCAGTGCTAGGGGGGGGAGGGCCTCGGGACGCAATGAG.

As regards this clone: The read falls 3 residues short of the CDR3 end, and the missing part is taken from the germline J gene. J is TRBJ2-1 and V is TRBV30; the D gene is possibly TRBD1 (6 bases). The CDR3 length is 14 residues. V lost 4 bases and J 9 bases, leaving 19 bases between the germline ends. Germline values: CDR1 GTSNPN, CDR2 SVGIG (reference sequence). The CDR3 loop is CAWTQGPNSGEQFF. CDR3 DNA (partial): TGTGCCTGGACGCAGGGGCCGAACTCAGGTGAG.